This T cell receptor (beta chain) comes out of a study of blood T cell repertoires in COVID-19. Across the whole study: Samples taken during acute and convalescent COVID-19 were collected in the United States, Italy and Spain.

The table lists this clone with a few counts. Assay: immunoSEQ multiplex PCR; the TCRdb copy retains only in-frame clones and omits some. There are 450,000 or so clones in the sample; about 89% occur only once, and about 1.6% lies in the top ten. Patients at the Seattle site were enrolled during active infection and followed longitudinally. The CDR3 is 13 amino acids. The V end was cut by 0 bases, the J end by 11 bases, with 9 bases between. In germline, CDR1 is SGHRS, CDR2 YFSETQ. The sample comprised peripheral blood. This receptor was obtained from a woman between 40 and 50 years old with COVID-19, enrolled during active disease. The V call is TRBV5-1, the J call TRBJ1-6; D remains ambiguous. In nucleotides, the CDR3 is TGCGCCAGCAGCTTGGATCAGATGGCACCCCTCCACTTT. Its protein is CASSLDQMAPLHF.